This paragraph reports one T cell receptor beta chain. Within the sample, other DNA sequences also encode this same CDR3. The data belong to a study of cytomegalovirus exposure and HLA in healthy donors. The CDR3 length is 16 residues. V dropped 0 bases and J dropped 0 bases, with 6 bases sitting between them. Germline V lookup: CDR1 LGHNA, CDR2 YSLEER. PCR was performed using 60 Vbeta and 13 Jbeta primers. Method: immunoSEQ multiplex PCR; TCRdb's copy keeps in-frame clones and lacks some. This sample carries some 70,000 clones, with about 0.76% going to the ten biggest clones. This chain links TRBV4-3 with TRBJ2-6; D unresolved. Sequencing was performed on PBMCs. This TCR was recovered from a boy younger than 18 in good health and CMV-seronegative. The CDR3 protein is CASSQEAGSGANVLTF. As DNA, the CDR3 is TGCGCCAGCAGCCAAGAAGCAGGCTCTGGGGCCAACGTCCTGACTTTC.